Listed below are T cell receptor beta chains from one sample, sequenced in a study of T-cell reconstitution after alpha-beta-depleted transplantation in children. MiXCR was run by TCRdb on the PCR reads, yielding one entry per CDR3 protein. Altogether some 100,000 distinct CDR3 sequences are present, 20% to 30% being singletons, with the ten largest covering roughly a fifth. This sample comprised PBMCs, obtained before TCRalphabeta/CD19-depleted stem cell transplant. These receptor sequences come from a boy aged 2 to 9 with acute lymphoblastic leukemia, due to receive a stem cell transplant. Each CDR3 is given with its conserved first and last residue. Fields, in order: J gene, clone size, V gene, D gene, CDR3 DNA, CDR3 protein. A D gene is named only where the DNA matches it firmly. Clone sizes are given selectively: once, few, many, or a class where the clone is expanded.

j_call: TRBJ2-2; clone_size: -; v_call: TRBV6-5; d_call: -; cdr3_nt: TGTGCCAGCAGTAAAGGGACCGGGGAGCTGTTTTTT; cdr3_aa: CASSKGTGELFF
j_call: TRBJ2-1; clone_size: few; v_call: TRBV10-3; d_call: TRBD2; cdr3_nt: TGTGCCATCAGTGGGGGGAGGGGAGCCTACAATGAGCAGTTCTTC; cdr3_aa: CAISGGRGAYNEQFF
j_call: TRBJ1-2; clone_size: few; v_call: TRBV28; d_call: -; cdr3_nt: TGTGCCAGCAGTTTGCCGTCGCAGGAAAATTTAAGGGGGGACTATGGCTACACCTTC; cdr3_aa: CASSLPSQENLRGDYGYTF
j_call: TRBJ2-5; clone_size: -; v_call: TRBV7-2; d_call: -; cdr3_nt: TGTGCCAGCAGCTTAGAACCCCGAGAGACCCAGTACTTC; cdr3_aa: CASSLEPRETQYF
j_call: TRBJ2-1; clone_size: few; v_call: TRBV25-1; d_call: -; cdr3_nt: TGTGCCAGCAGGAGGAGGGGCATCAACAATGAGCAGTTCTTC; cdr3_aa: CASRRRGINNEQFF
j_call: TRBJ2-7; clone_size: few; v_call: TRBV20-1; d_call: TRBD2; cdr3_nt: TGCAGTGCTGGTAGCGGGAGGGCCTACGAGCAGTACTTC; cdr3_aa: CSAGSGRAYEQYF
j_call: TRBJ2-7; clone_size: -; v_call: TRBV20-1; d_call: TRBD2; cdr3_nt: TGCAGTGCTAAGAGAGGACTAGCGGCCCGCATGTACGAGCAGTACTTC; cdr3_aa: CSAKRGLAARMYEQYF
j_call: TRBJ2-7; clone_size: few; v_call: TRBV28; d_call: TRBD2; cdr3_nt: TGTGCCAGCAATTCGAGACTAGCGGAAGAGCAGTACTTC; cdr3_aa: CASNSRLAEEQYF
j_call: TRBJ2-2; clone_size: few; v_call: TRBV28; d_call: -; cdr3_nt: TGTGCCAGCAGTTCAACTACACCCGCGAACACCGGGGAGCTGTTTTTT; cdr3_aa: CASSSTTPANTGELFF
j_call: TRBJ1-2; clone_size: -; v_call: TRBV5-6; d_call: -; cdr3_nt: TGTGCCAGCAGCCCAGGCCAGGATGGCTACACCTTC; cdr3_aa: CASSPGQDGYTF
j_call: TRBJ1-1; clone_size: -; v_call: TRBV20-1; d_call: -; cdr3_nt: TGCAGTGCTGGGGCTATGAACACTGAAGCTTTCTTT; cdr3_aa: CSAGAMNTEAFF
j_call: TRBJ2-1; clone_size: few; v_call: TRBV7-9; d_call: TRBD2; cdr3_nt: TGTGCCAGCAGTCATGGGCTAGCGGAGCCCAATGAGCAGTTCTTC; cdr3_aa: CASSHGLAEPNEQFF
j_call: TRBJ1-5; clone_size: -; v_call: TRBV5-5; d_call: -; cdr3_nt: TGTGCCAGCAGCTATACAGGGAATAGCAATCAGCCCCAGCATTTT; cdr3_aa: CASSYTGNSNQPQHF
j_call: TRBJ2-5; clone_size: -; v_call: TRBV5-1; d_call: TRBD2; cdr3_nt: TGCGCCAGCAGCTTGGGACTAGCGGAGGGGCAAGAGACCCAGTACTTC; cdr3_aa: CASSLGLAEGQETQYF
j_call: TRBJ2-1; clone_size: -; v_call: TRBV24-1; d_call: -; cdr3_nt: TGTGCCACCAGTGCCCGGGGGCCCTACAATGAGCAGTTCTTC; cdr3_aa: CATSARGPYNEQFF
j_call: TRBJ1-2; clone_size: few; v_call: TRBV28; d_call: TRBD1; cdr3_nt: TGTGCCAGCAAGTGGACAGGGGGCTTCTATGGCTACACCTTC; cdr3_aa: CASKWTGGFYGYTF
j_call: TRBJ2-1; clone_size: -; v_call: TRBV7-6; d_call: -; cdr3_nt: TGTGCCAGCAGCTTACGTAAGGGAGGAAGTGAGCAGTTCTTC; cdr3_aa: CASSLRKGGSEQFF
j_call: TRBJ2-7; clone_size: few; v_call: TRBV2; d_call: TRBD1; cdr3_nt: TGTGCCAGCATGGGACAGAGCTCCTACGAGCAGTACTTC; cdr3_aa: CASMGQSSYEQYF
j_call: TRBJ2-5; clone_size: -; v_call: TRBV30; d_call: TRBD2; cdr3_nt: TGTGCCTGGAGTAAGCGGGGTTCGGAGACCCAGTACTTC; cdr3_aa: CAWSKRGSETQYF
j_call: TRBJ2-3; clone_size: -; v_call: TRBV4-3; d_call: -; cdr3_nt: TGCGCCAGCAGCCAAGAATTCCAGAGATTTGCAGATACGCAGTATTTT; cdr3_aa: CASSQEFQRFADTQYF
j_call: TRBJ2-7; clone_size: -; v_call: TRBV6-5; d_call: TRBD1; cdr3_nt: TGTGCCAGCAGTGTACTCCGGGACAGTTTCAACGAGCAGTACTTC; cdr3_aa: CASSVLRDSFNEQYF
j_call: TRBJ2-2; clone_size: many; v_call: TRBV10-2; d_call: -; cdr3_nt: TGCGCCAGCAGTGTTGGAGACACCGGGGAGCTGTTTTTT; cdr3_aa: CASSVGDTGELFF
j_call: TRBJ2-1; clone_size: -; v_call: TRBV3-1; d_call: -; cdr3_nt: TGTGCCAGCAGCCGTGACTGGATGAATGAGCAGTTCTTC; cdr3_aa: CASSRDWMNEQFF
j_call: TRBJ1-4; clone_size: -; v_call: TRBV28; d_call: TRBD1; cdr3_nt: TGTGCCAACAGTCCCTTGACAGGGGCAGGAGAAAAACTGTTTTTT; cdr3_aa: CANSPLTGAGEKLFF
j_call: TRBJ2-1; clone_size: -; v_call: TRBV11-2; d_call: TRBD2; cdr3_nt: TGTGCCAGCAGGGAGACTAGCGGAAATGAGCAGTTCTTC; cdr3_aa: CASRETSGNEQFF
j_call: TRBJ2-7; clone_size: -; v_call: TRBV28; d_call: TRBD1; cdr3_nt: TGTGCCAGCAGTTTCTCCAACAGGGGTTACGAGCAGTACTTC; cdr3_aa: CASSFSNRGYEQYF
j_call: TRBJ1-2; clone_size: -; v_call: TRBV5-1; d_call: -; cdr3_nt: TGCGCCAGCAGCTTGGCCCCAACAGGTTATAACTATGGCTACACCTTC; cdr3_aa: CASSLAPTGYNYGYTF
j_call: TRBJ2-3; clone_size: -; v_call: TRBV7-9; d_call: -; cdr3_nt: TGTGCCAGCAGCTCGACGACAGACACAGATACGCAGTATTTT; cdr3_aa: CASSSTTDTDTQYF
j_call: TRBJ1-4; clone_size: -; v_call: TRBV27; d_call: TRBD1; cdr3_nt: TGTGCCAGCAGTTTTAGCCAGGGGGGAGAAAAACTGTTTTTT; cdr3_aa: CASSFSQGGEKLFF
j_call: TRBJ2-2; clone_size: few; v_call: TRBV4-1; d_call: -; cdr3_nt: TGCGCCAGCAGCCAAAGAATGGGGGAGTTGTTTTTT; cdr3_aa: CASSQRMGELFF
j_call: TRBJ2-1; clone_size: -; v_call: TRBV7-9; d_call: TRBD2; cdr3_nt: TGTGCCAGCAGATATTCTGCTAGCGGAATTAACAATGAGCAGTTCTTC; cdr3_aa: CASRYSASGINNEQFF
j_call: TRBJ2-1; clone_size: many; v_call: TRBV28; d_call: -; cdr3_nt: TGTGCCAGCAGTCCGAACAATGAGCAGTTCTTC; cdr3_aa: CASSPNNEQFF
j_call: TRBJ1-1; clone_size: -; v_call: TRBV7-7; d_call: TRBD1; cdr3_nt: TGTGCCAGCAGCACGGACAGGGACACTGAAGCTTTCTTT; cdr3_aa: CASSTDRDTEAFF
j_call: TRBJ2-5; clone_size: few; v_call: TRBV7-9; d_call: -; cdr3_nt: TGTGCCAGCAGCCCGGCCAGCGTGGGGACCCAGTACTTC; cdr3_aa: CASSPASVGTQYF
j_call: TRBJ2-1; clone_size: -; v_call: TRBV4-3; d_call: TRBD2; cdr3_nt: TGCGCCAGCAGCCAACGAATCGGGACTAGCGGGCGTTCCAATGAGCAGTTCTTC; cdr3_aa: CASSQRIGTSGRSNEQFF
j_call: TRBJ2-2; clone_size: -; v_call: TRBV7-8; d_call: -; cdr3_nt: TGTGCCAGCAGCCGGGTGGTGGCTAGTGGGGAGCTGTTTTTT; cdr3_aa: CASSRVVASGELFF
j_call: TRBJ1-1; clone_size: few; v_call: TRBV19; d_call: -; cdr3_nt: TGTGCCAGTAGTATACTCGGGGTGAACACTGAAGCTTTCTTT; cdr3_aa: CASSILGVNTEAFF
j_call: TRBJ2-7; clone_size: -; v_call: TRBV6-1; d_call: TRBD1; cdr3_nt: TGTGCCAGCAGTCGCAAGGGACAGGGGGCTTACGAGCAGTACTTC; cdr3_aa: CASSRKGQGAYEQYF
j_call: TRBJ1-2; clone_size: -; v_call: TRBV12-3/TRBV12-4; d_call: -; cdr3_nt: TGTGCCAGCAGTACAAGTCGGTATGGCTACACCTTC; cdr3_aa: CASSTSRYGYTF
j_call: TRBJ2-2; clone_size: few; v_call: TRBV5-6; d_call: -; cdr3_nt: TGTGCCAGCACCCCACGATGGGGTGGGGTGGAGCTGTTTTTT; cdr3_aa: CASTPRWGGVELFF
j_call: TRBJ1-4; clone_size: -; v_call: TRBV6-5; d_call: TRBD1; cdr3_nt: TGTGCCAGCAGTACTGGACAGGGCTTGGGAGAAAAACTGTTTTTT; cdr3_aa: CASSTGQGLGEKLFF
j_call: TRBJ2-7; clone_size: -; v_call: TRBV6-1; d_call: TRBD2; cdr3_nt: TGTGCCAGCAGTGGGGGACTAGCGGGAGCTCGGGAGCAGTACTTC; cdr3_aa: CASSGGLAGAREQYF
j_call: TRBJ2-3; clone_size: -; v_call: TRBV5-5; d_call: -; cdr3_nt: TGTGCCAGCAGCATCTTAGGGGGACATAGCACAGATACGCAGTATTTT; cdr3_aa: CASSILGGHSTDTQYF
j_call: TRBJ2-1; clone_size: few; v_call: TRBV20-1; d_call: -; cdr3_nt: TGCAGTGCGGAGGACCCCTTCGGAGGGGCCTACAATGAGCAGTTCTTC; cdr3_aa: CSAEDPFGGAYNEQFF
j_call: TRBJ2-7; clone_size: few; v_call: TRBV20-1; d_call: -; cdr3_nt: TGCAGTGCTAGCCGGGACGGATACTACGAGCAGTACTTC; cdr3_aa: CSASRDGYYEQYF
j_call: TRBJ1-6; clone_size: -; v_call: TRBV9; d_call: TRBD1; cdr3_nt: TGTGCCAGCAGCGGACAGGGGCGGTCACCCCTCCACTTT; cdr3_aa: CASSGQGRSPLHF
j_call: TRBJ2-1; clone_size: -; v_call: TRBV10-2; d_call: -; cdr3_nt: TGCGCCAGCAGTGAGGCCGGAGGGGCCCCGTATGAGCAGTTCTTC; cdr3_aa: CASSEAGGAPYEQFF
j_call: TRBJ2-4; clone_size: few; v_call: TRBV25-1; d_call: -; cdr3_nt: TGTGCCAGCAGTGAGGGGCGACTAGCCAAAAACATTCAGTACTTC; cdr3_aa: CASSEGRLAKNIQYF